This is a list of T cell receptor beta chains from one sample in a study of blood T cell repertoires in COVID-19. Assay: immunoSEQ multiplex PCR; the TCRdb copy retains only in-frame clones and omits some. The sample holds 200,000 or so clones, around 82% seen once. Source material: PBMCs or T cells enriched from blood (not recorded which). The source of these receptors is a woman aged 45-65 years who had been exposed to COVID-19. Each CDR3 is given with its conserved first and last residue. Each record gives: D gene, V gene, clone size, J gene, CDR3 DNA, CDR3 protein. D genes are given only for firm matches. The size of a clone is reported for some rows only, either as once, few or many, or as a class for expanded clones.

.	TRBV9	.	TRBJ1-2	TGTGCCAGCAGCCCTCACTCCCAGGCTCCTGGTAACTATGGCTACACCTTC	CASSPHSQAPGNYGYTF
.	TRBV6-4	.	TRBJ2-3	TGTGCCACCTCAAAGGACCCGGGGACAGATACGCAGTATTTT	CATSKDPGTDTQYF
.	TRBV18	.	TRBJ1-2	TGTGCCAGCTCACCATCCGGGACACCAAACTATGGCTACACCTTC	CASSPSGTPNYGYTF
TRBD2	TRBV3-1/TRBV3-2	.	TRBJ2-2	TGTGCCAGCAGCCTGGGACTAGGATTAAGCGGGGAGCTGTTTTTT	CASSLGLGLSGELFF
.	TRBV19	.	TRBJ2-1	TGTGCCAGTACCCCACGCGAGGACAGCTTCATACGCGCCTACAATGAGCAGTTCTTC	CASTPREDSFIRAYNEQFF
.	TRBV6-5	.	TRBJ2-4	TGTGCCAGCGCTCTCCGGGCCACGGGGAACATTCAGTACTTC	CASALRATGNIQYF
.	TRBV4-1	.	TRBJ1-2	TGCGCCAGCAGCCAAGAAAGATCGGGCGGGGGCTACACCTTC	CASSQERSGGGYTF
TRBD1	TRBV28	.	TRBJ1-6	TGTGCCAGCAGTTTGGACAGGGTCCGGAGTTCACCCCTCCACTTT	CASSLDRVRSSPLHF
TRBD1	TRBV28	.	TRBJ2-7	TGTGCCAGCGGGACAGGCTCCTACGAGCAGTACTTC	CASGTGSYEQYF
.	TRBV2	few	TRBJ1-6	TGTGCCAGCAGTGATGGGGGGTCCTATAATTCACCCCTCCACTTT	CASSDGGSYNSPLHF
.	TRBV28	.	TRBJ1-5	TGTGCCACCACCGGGAGTTTGAGTTTATCAGTTTTAGGATCCAATCAGCCCCAGCATTTT	CATTGSLSLSVLGSNQPQHF
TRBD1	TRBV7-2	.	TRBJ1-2	TGTGCCAGCAGACTGACAGGGGCGGCCTATGGCTACACCTTC	CASRLTGAAYGYTF
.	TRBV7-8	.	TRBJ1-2	TGTGCCAGCAGCTTATCAGACAGAGCTAACTATGGCTACACCTTC	CASSLSDRANYGYTF
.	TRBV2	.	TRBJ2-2	TGTGCCAGCTGGGCAGAACCGAACACCGGGGAGCTGTTTTTT	CASWAEPNTGELFF
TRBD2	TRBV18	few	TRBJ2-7	TGTGCCAGCTCACCAACCGCGACTAGCGGGGGCTACGAGCAGTACTTC	CASSPTATSGGYEQYF
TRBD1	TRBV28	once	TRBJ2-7	TGTGCCAGCACCAAACAACAGGGGTTCTCCTACGAGCAGTACTTC	CASTKQQGFSYEQYF
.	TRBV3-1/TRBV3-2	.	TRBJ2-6	TGTGCCAGCAGCCCGCAGATCTCTGGGGCCAACGTCCTGACTTTC	CASSPQISGANVLTF
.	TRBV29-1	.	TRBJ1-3	TGCAGCGTTGAGATGTACTCCCAGGGCGTCACAGGAAACACCATATATTTT	CSVEMYSQGVTGNTIYF
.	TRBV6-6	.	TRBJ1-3	TGTGCCAGCAGCCGAAGGGGGTCCAAACCCTCTGGAAACACCATATATTTT	CASSRRGSKPSGNTIYF
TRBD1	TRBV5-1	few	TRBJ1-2	TGCGCCAGCAGCTTGGCAGAGGGGGCTGTTTCCGGCTACACCTTC	CASSLAEGAVSGYTF
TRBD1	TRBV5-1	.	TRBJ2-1	TGCGCCAGCAGCTTGGAGGGACACAGGGGGCAGTTCTTC	CASSLEGHRGQFF
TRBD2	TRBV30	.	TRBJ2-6	TGTGCCTGGAGCGGACAGCGGGGGGGCCCGCCCTCTGGGGCCAACGTCCTGACTTTC	CAWSGQRGGPPSGANVLTF
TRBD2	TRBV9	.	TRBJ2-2	TGTGCCAGCAGCCCAAGACTAGCGGGGTTCCTAAGGAACACCGGGGAGCTGTTTTTT	CASSPRLAGFLRNTGELFF
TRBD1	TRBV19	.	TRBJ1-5	TGTGCCAGTAGTCCGACAGGGGGCAATCAGCCCCAGCATTTT	CASSPTGGNQPQHF
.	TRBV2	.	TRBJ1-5	TGTGCCAGCAGTGCAGGGATGTATCAGCCCCAGCATTTT	CASSAGMYQPQHF
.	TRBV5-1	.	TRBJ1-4	TGCGCCAGCAGCTTGGGCCAGGGGACTAATGAAAAACTGTTTTTT	CASSLGQGTNEKLFF
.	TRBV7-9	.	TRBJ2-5	TGTGCCAGCAGCTTATTCGGGGGGCGGGAAGAGACCCAGTACTTC	CASSLFGGREETQYF
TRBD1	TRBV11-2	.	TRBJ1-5	TGTGCCAGCAGTCGCGCAGGGGGGAATCAGCCCCAGCATTTT	CASSRAGGNQPQHF
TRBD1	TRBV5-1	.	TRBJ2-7	TGCGCCAGCAGCTTGGATGGGACAGGGACTGGCGAGCAGTACTTC	CASSLDGTGTGEQYF
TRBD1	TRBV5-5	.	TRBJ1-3	TGTGCCAGCAGCTTGTTTAGGGGGCCGACGGGAAACACCATATATTTT	CASSLFRGPTGNTIYF
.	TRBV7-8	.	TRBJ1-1	TGTGCCAGCAGTCTGTTCGGGATAAACACTGAAGCTTTCTTT	CASSLFGINTEAFF
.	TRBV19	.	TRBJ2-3	TGTGCCAGTAATGCGGGGCCCCGCACAGATACGCAGTATTTT	CASNAGPRTDTQYF
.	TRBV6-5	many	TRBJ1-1	TGTGCCAGCAGTTATGATGGGCTTTCTGAAGCTTTCTTT	CASSYDGLSEAFF
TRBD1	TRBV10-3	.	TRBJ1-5	TGTGCCATGGGAACAGGGGATGAAGATCAGCCCCAGCATTTT	CAMGTGDEDQPQHF